This T cell receptor beta chain was recovered during a study of blood T cell repertoires in COVID-19. Across the study: Donors in the United States, Italy and Spain gave samples during acute or convalescent COVID-19. T cells, B-cell-depleted T cells, or PBMCs provided the cDNA or gDNA that served as material.

The CDR3 is 17 amino acids. Germline values: CDR1 SGHRS, CDR2 YFSETQ. J lost 0 bases, V lost 0 bases, and 5 bases had no gene match. Original methodology: Amplification of reference gene primers was used by the study to estimate nucleated cell counts. Method: immunoSEQ multiplex PCR; TCRdb's copy keeps in-frame clones and lacks some. The DNA was the basis for D and trimming; V, J and clone size are from that table. The sample consists of just over 90,000 clones, about three quarters of them appearing once. V and J are TRBV5-1 and TRBJ2-5; 10 bases are shared with TRBD2. The sequence derives from a man in his 70s with acute or convalescent COVID-19. The sequenced material came from peripheral blood. The CDR3 nucleotides are TGCGCCAGCAGCTTGGTTCCTAGCGGGGGCTACCAAGAGACCCAGTACTTC. Its protein is CASSLVPSGGYQETQYF.